This T cell receptor beta chain was observed in a study of blood T cell repertoires in COVID-19. Study context: Sources were T cells, B-cell-depleted T cells, or PBMCs; the material itself was cDNA or gDNA.

The CDR3 contains 14 residues. Deletions cut 0 bases from V and 6 bases from J, with 12 bases between. Germline values: CDR1 KGHSH, CDR2 LQKENI. Libraries were prepared by immunoSEQ multiplex PCR; TCRdb keeps only in-frame clonotypes and omits some of them. This sample has some 210,000 clones, with over 75% found just once. The chain couples TRBV18 to TRBJ2-7; TRBD2 might be the D (6 bases). This TCR came from a woman aged 40 to 49 who had recovered from COVID-19. Material for sequencing was peripheral blood. CDR3 sequence reads: CASSPPGGKGEQYF. For the CDR3, the DNA is TGTGCCAGCTCACCACCGGGCGGGAAGGGCGAGCAGTACTTC.